The rows below give T cell receptor beta chains drawn from one sample of a study of OX40 agonist ivuxolimab in advanced cancers. Data came from immunoSEQ multiplex PCR; TCRdb stores just in-frame clones and leaves some out. The sample shows 90,000 or so clones, about 90% of them seen only once. The source was CD4+ or CD8+ T cells sorted from blood, collected in a trial of the OX40 agonist ivuxolimab. The receptors come from an adult with an advanced solid tumor such as melanoma, head and neck, liver or kidney cancer. The CDR3 runs from the conserved cysteine through the conserved F or W. Fields, in order: J gene, V gene, CDR3 protein.

J gene: TRBJ2-7; V gene: TRBV6-5; CDR3 protein: CASSAGGSPYEQYF
J gene: TRBJ1-2; V gene: TRBV28; CDR3 protein: CASSLSGSSNGYTF
J gene: TRBJ1-4; V gene: TRBV4-1; CDR3 protein: CASSQPIGTENEKLFF
J gene: TRBJ2-3; V gene: TRBV7-2; CDR3 protein: CASSTRTGTSTDTQYF
J gene: TRBJ2-5; V gene: TRBV7-9; CDR3 protein: CASRRRTGVETQYF
J gene: TRBJ2-4; V gene: TRBV6-6; CDR3 protein: CASSRLGQGAKNIQYF
J gene: TRBJ1-1; V gene: TRBV30; CDR3 protein: CAWTIGGKLTEAFF
J gene: TRBJ2-1; V gene: TRBV9; CDR3 protein: CATSRVQGPTNEQFF
J gene: TRBJ1-4; V gene: TRBV18; CDR3 protein: CASSAVVEKLFF
J gene: TRBJ2-5; V gene: TRBV30; CDR3 protein: CAWSPQLAFQETQYF
J gene: TRBJ2-6; V gene: TRBV6-1; CDR3 protein: CASSGTGGAPGANVLTF
J gene: TRBJ1-1; V gene: TRBV5-1; CDR3 protein: CASIGVNEGPNEAFF